The 29 T cell receptor beta chains listed next were all sequenced from one sample in a study of blood T cell repertoires in COVID-19. Some clones are missing from TCRdb's copy, which holds only in-frame ones; the method was immunoSEQ multiplex PCR. The data hold under 85,000 clones, with roughly 82% observed a single time. Sample: peripheral blood. These TCRs come from a human donor in a cohort sampled during active COVID-19.

The gene calls are TRBV5-1 and TRBJ1-2, with 8 positions matching TRBD1. The CDR3 runs to 15 residues. CDR1 and CDR2 from the germline V gene are SGHRS and YFSETQ. Trimming removed 1 base from V and 3 bases from J; junction bases left unmatched: 5. The CDR3 here is CASSLRPGGDYGYTF. In nucleotides, the CDR3 is TGCGCCAGCAGCTTGCGACCAGGGGGCGACTATGGCTACACCTTC.

The chain joins TRBV18 to TRBJ1-3; 7 bases align to TRBD1. CDR1 KGHSH and CDR2 LQKENI come from the germline V gene. V shed 0 bases, J shed 1 base, and the junction held 3 bases outside the gene matches. The CDR3 is made up of 16 amino acids. CDR3 sequence reads: CASSPPFRGSGNTIYF. Written as DNA, the CDR3 is TGTGCCAGCTCACCACCGTTCAGGGGGTCTGGAAACACCATATATTTT.

In its sample, this clone was seen a few times. The chain combines TRBV15 with TRBJ1-1; the D is unclear. Germline V gene lookup returns CDR1 LNHNV and CDR2 YYDKDF (reference sequence). The V end lost 1 base, the J end lost 5 bases, and 11 bases lay between the germline ends. This CDR3 contains 14 residues. The DNA for the CDR3 is TGTGCCACCAGCAGAGGAGAGCCTGATACTGAAGCTTTCTTT. It translates to CATSRGEPDTEAFF.

The chain joins TRBV11-2 to TRBJ1-2, with TRBD1 matching 9 bases. V gave up 3 bases and J gave up 4 bases; unmatched junction bases: 9. Germline CDR1 reads SGHAT; CDR2 reads FQNNGV. This CDR3 has 16 amino acids. Here the CDR3 reads CASSFSGQGLGYGYTF. CDR3 in DNA: TGTGCCAGCAGCTTCTCCGGACAGGGGCTGGGCTATGGCTACACCTTC.

The rearrangement joins TRBV5-4 to TRBJ2-4, with 7 positions matching TRBD1. Germline V gene sequence: CDR1 SGHNT, CDR2 YYREEE (reference sequence). This CDR3 contains 14 residues. Losses at the gene ends were 4 bases for V and 9 bases for J; bases not matched to a gene: 10. CDR3 bases: TGTGCCAGCAGCCAAGGGGGCGCCGAGGGCATTCAGTACTTC. This translates into CASSQGGAEGIQYF. The variable domain in full, completed from reference TRBV5-4 and TRBJ2-4, reads ETGVTQSPTHLIKTRGQQVTLRCSSQSGHNTVSWYQQALGQGPQFIFQYYREEENGRGNFPPRFSGLQFPNYSSELNVNALELDDSALYLCASSQGGAEGIQYFGAGTRLSVL.

CDR3 sequence reads: CASRSPGQGAGTEAFF. The CDR3 DNA is TGTGCCAGTAGATCCCCCGGACAGGGGGCGGGAACTGAAGCTTTCTTT. The chain links TRBV19 to TRBJ1-1, with 11 bases fitting TRBD1. In germline, CDR1 is LNHDA, CDR2 SQIVND (reference sequence). V dropped 6 bases and J dropped 5; count of bases not matched to a gene: 11. The CDR3 sequence is 16 residues long.

This clone has only a few counts. This CDR3 reads CSASLWSLAREQYF. The CDR3 coding sequence is TGCAGTGCTAGTTTATGGTCCCTAGCGCGCGAGCAGTACTTC. The V call is TRBV20-1, the J call TRBJ2-7; D is possibly TRBD2 (6 bases). Trimming pared 3 bases from V and 6 bases from J, leaving 18 bases between. This CDR3 spans 14 amino acids. The germline CDR1 and CDR2 sequences are DFQATT and SNEGSKA (reference sequence).

The J gene is TRBJ2-7, the V gene TRBV15; TRBD2 aligns across 10 bases. The CDR3 covers 19 residues. The V gene's germline CDR1 is LNHNV and CDR2 YYDKDF (reference sequence). V shed 0 bases, J shed 0 bases, and the junction held 11 bases outside the gene matches. The CDR3 reads CATSRETSGAAARSYEQYF. The DNA of the CDR3 is TGTGCCACCAGCAGAGAAACTAGCGGGGCGGCGGCCCGCTCCTACGAGCAGTACTTC.

The chain couples TRBV19 to TRBJ1-6, with D possibly matching TRBD1 (5 bases). The germline gives CDR1 LNHDA, CDR2 SQIVND (reference sequence). The CDR3 sequence is 15 residues long. V was shortened by 3 bases and J by 5 bases, with 11 bases between the two germline ends. The CDR3 DNA reads as TGTGCCAGTAGTATTGGCAGGGCGCATAATTCACCCCTCCACTTT. Protein product: CASSIGRAHNSPLHF.

The chain couples TRBV2 to TRBJ1-6; unclear D gene. This CDR3 is built from 15 residues. Deletions cut 1 base from V and 7 bases from J, with 11 bases between. Germline V gene data show CDR1 as SNHLY and CDR2 as FYNNEI. CDR3 DNA sequence: TGTGCCAGCAGTGAAGGGTCGACGAGGAATTCACCCCTCCACTTT. This sequence encodes CASSEGSTRNSPLHF.

CDR3 amino acids: CASSQDLGRVYGYTF. The CDR3 DNA follows: TGCGCCAGCAGCCAAGATTTGGGCAGGGTTTATGGCTACACCTTC. The chain joins TRBV4-1 to TRBJ1-2, with D tentatively TRBD1 (5 bases). V was cut by 0 bases and J by 5 bases, with 13 bases left in between. The CDR3 is made up of 15 amino acids. Germline values: CDR1 MGHRA, CDR2 YSYEKL.

The chain links TRBV7-2 to TRBJ1-6; 8 positions agree with TRBD1. The CDR3 spans 17 residues. Trimming cost V 5 bases and J 3 bases; bases outside gene matches: 9. The V gene's germline CDR1 is SGHTA and CDR2 FQGNSA. The chain's CDR3 is CASSAGQGWSYNSPLHF. CDR3 DNA sequence: TGTGCCAGCAGCGCTGGACAGGGTTGGAGCTATAATTCACCCCTCCACTTT. The variable domain in full, with the rest retrieved from reference TRBV7-2 and TRBJ1-6, is GAGVSQSPSNKVTEKGKDVELRCDPISGHTALYWYRQSLGQGLEFLIYFQGNSAPDKSGLPSDRFSAERTGGSVSTLTIQRTQQEDSAVYLCASSAGQGWSYNSPLHFGNGTRLTVT.

This clone was picked up a small number of times. The V call is TRBV28, the J call TRBJ2-7, with 7 nucleotides matching TRBD2. Germline V lookup: CDR1 MDHEN, CDR2 SYDVKM. The V and J ends lost 6 bases and 2 bases, in that order; junction bases with no gene match: 10. This CDR3 has 15 amino acids. For the CDR3, the DNA is TGTGCCAGCAGGGGCCCGACTAGCACCCCCTACGAGCAGTACTTC. Protein sequence: CASRGPTSTPYEQYF.

The chain combines TRBV4-2 with TRBJ2-7, with a tentative D call TRBD2 (6 bases). The germline V gene has CDR1 LGHNA and CDR2 YNFKEQ. CDR3 length: 14 amino acids. V lost 4 bases, J lost 0 bases, and 10 bases lay in between. In nucleotides, the CDR3 is TGTGCCAGCAGCCTAGCGGCAAGCTCCTACGAGCAGTACTTC. This encodes CASSLAASSYEQYF.

This clone was seen a single time. This sequence joins TRBV5-5 and TRBJ2-7, with D possibly being TRBD1 (6 bases). V lost 2 bases to trimming and J lost 3 bases, with 12 bases between them. Germline lookup yields CDR1 SGHKS and CDR2 YYEKEE (reference sequence). This CDR3 has 14 amino acids. The CDR3 coding sequence is TGTGCCAGCAGCTTAACCGGGACAAACTACGAGCAGTACTTC. This encodes CASSLTGTNYEQYF. Based on the CDR3 plus reference TRBV5-5 and TRBJ2-7, the full variable domain is DAGVTQSPTHLIKTRGQQVTLRCSPISGHKSVSWYQQVLGQGPQFIFQYYEKEERGRGNFPDRFSARQFPNYSSELNVNALLLGDSALYLCASSLTGTNYEQYFGPGTRLTVT.

The chain joins TRBV28 to TRBJ1-2; 8 nucleotides line up with TRBD1. The CDR3 loop spans 13 amino acids. Germline CDR1 is MDHEN and CDR2 is SYDVKM. V lost 5 bases, J lost 4 bases, and 3 bases stayed unmatched. CDR3 nucleotide sequence: TGTGCCAGCAGTGACAGGGGCGTCTATGGCTACACCTTC. Translating it yields CASSDRGVYGYTF.

The chain recombines TRBV6-5 with TRBJ1-1; 8 positions agree with TRBD1. After removal of 6 bases from V and 1 base from J, the junction contained 7 bases not matched to a gene. Germline loops: CDR1 MNHEY, CDR2 SVGAGI. The CDR3 is 15 amino acids. The chain's CDR3 is CASRHRGQGNTEAFF. CDR3 nucleotide sequence: TGTGCCAGCAGGCACCGAGGACAGGGGAACACTGAAGCTTTCTTT.

The CDR3 region is CSVYGDRVGEKLFF. DNA for the CDR3: TGCAGCGTTTACGGGGACAGGGTGGGAGAAAAACTGTTTTTT. The chain recombines TRBV29-1 with TRBJ1-4, with TRBD1 matching 9 bases. CDR1 and CDR2 from the germline V gene are SQVTM and ANQGSEA. V was clipped by 5 bases and J by 8 bases; unmatched bases: 9. This CDR3 is 14 amino acids long.

This clone was counted only a few times. The V call is TRBV4-1, the J call TRBJ1-5, with 8 bases that match TRBD1. V lost 5 bases and J lost 0; bases outside the gene matches: 9. The germline V gene has CDR1 MGHRA and CDR2 YSYEKL. CDR3 length: 17 amino acids. CDR3 sequence: CASSSGQAPYSNQPQHF. The CDR3 DNA is TGCGCCAGCAGCTCGGGACAGGCACCTTATAGCAATCAGCCCCAGCATTTT.

The chain uses TRBV7-2 and TRBJ2-3; 14 nucleotides agree with TRBD2. This CDR3 comprises 19 residues. The junction had 14 bases not matched to a gene; V was cut back by 5 bases and J by 4 bases. Germline V lookup: CDR1 SGHTA, CDR2 FQGNSA. The CDR3 DNA is TGTGCCAGCAGCACAAGACTAGCGGGGGGGCGGTGGCGGGCAGATACGCAGTATTTT. Residues: CASSTRLAGGRWRADTQYF.

This clone has just a few counts. The rearrangement joins TRBV6-5 to TRBJ2-5, with 8 nucleotides matching TRBD2. CDR1 and CDR2 from the germline V gene are MNHEY and SVGAGI. This CDR3 is 14 amino acids long. Trimming removed 6 bases from V and 4 bases from J; junction bases left unmatched: 7. CDR3 sequence: CASRRTSQGETQYF. Here the CDR3 DNA reads TGTGCCAGCAGGCGGACTAGCCAAGGAGAGACCCAGTACTTC.

CDR3 DNA: TGTGCCAGTAGCCACCAGCAGGGCAATCAGCCCCAGCATTTT. Its protein is CASSHQQGNQPQHF. The chain is built from TRBV19 and TRBJ1-5; D not certain. Per germline, CDR1 LNHDA and CDR2 SQIVND (reference sequence). The CDR3 sequence is 14 residues long. Trimming left V 6 bases short and J 2 bases short, with 11 bases between.

This clone was recorded a few times. The rearrangement joins TRBV5-1 to TRBJ2-7, with 7 bases matching TRBD1. V gave up 4 bases and J gave up 1 base; unmatched junction bases: 5. Germline values: CDR1 SGHRS, CDR2 YFSETQ. CDR3 length: 14 amino acids. The CDR3 reads CASSTTGVSYEQYF. CDR3 nucleotide sequence: TGCGCCAGCAGCACAACAGGGGTGTCCTACGAGCAGTACTTC. Based on the CDR3 plus reference TRBV5-1 and TRBJ2-7, the full variable domain is KAGVTQTPRYLIKTRGQQVTLSCSPISGHRSVSWYQQTPGQGLQFLFEYFSETQRNKGNFPGRFSGRQFSNSRSEMNVSTLELGDSALYLCASSTTGVSYEQYFGPGTRLTVT.

The rearrangement uses TRBV3-1 (or the pseudogene TRBV3-2) and TRBJ2-1, with D possibly being TRBD1 (5 bases). Germline V lookup: CDR1 LGHDT, CDR2 YNNKEL (reference sequence). V lost 4 bases and J 8 bases, leaving 15 bases between the germline ends. This CDR3 is built from 14 residues. CDR3: CASSRQTGSDEQFF. Written as DNA, the CDR3 is TGTGCCAGCAGCCGGCAAACAGGTTCGGATGAGCAGTTCTTC.

The chain links TRBV19 to TRBJ2-7; 8 bases map to TRBD1. CDR1 LNHDA and CDR2 SQIVND come from the germline V gene (reference sequence). The CDR3 runs to 14 residues. The CDR3 here is CTRLLGTGSYEQYF. DNA for the CDR3: TGTACCCGCCTCCTGGGGACAGGCTCCTACGAGCAGTACTTC. The full variable domain, rest sourced from reference TRBV19 and TRBJ2-7, is DGGITQSPKYLFRKEGQNVTLSCEQNLNHDAMYWYRQDPGQGLRLIYYSQIVNDFQKGDIAEGYSVSREKKESFPLTVTSAQKNPTAFYLCTRLLGTGSYEQYFGPGTRLTVT.

The chain combines TRBV28 with TRBJ1-2; 8 bases fit TRBD1. This CDR3 contains 15 residues. J lost 5 bases, V lost 3 bases, and 8 bases had no gene match. Germline CDR1 and CDR2: MDHEN and SYDVKM. CDR3: CASSFSGGVNYGYTF. The CDR3 region has the DNA TGTGCCAGCAGTTTCTCAGGGGGCGTCAATTATGGCTACACCTTC.

The chain is built from TRBV9 and TRBJ1-2; D might be TRBD1 (5 bases). Trimming pared 4 bases from V and 7 bases from J, leaving 20 bases between. In germline, CDR1 is SGDLS, CDR2 YYNGEE. The CDR3 is made up of 15 amino acids. The CDR3 here is CASSLRGSASAGYTF. In DNA, the CDR3 is TGTGCCAGCAGCTTGCGGGGCAGCGCCTCAGCTGGCTACACCTTC.

This chain uses TRBV3-1 (or the pseudogene TRBV3-2) with TRBJ1-2, with D unresolved. This CDR3 comprises 13 residues. CDR1 is LGHDT and CDR2 is YNNKEL in the germline V gene (reference sequence). V was clipped by 6 bases and J by 2 bases, with 10 bases between them. CDR3 protein: CASSGGENYGYTF. CDR3 sequence (DNA): TGTGCCAGCAGTGGAGGAGAAAACTATGGCTACACCTTC.

This clone is a singleton in its sample. The chain recombines TRBV4-1 with TRBJ2-2; 7 nucleotides agree with TRBD2. J lost 0 bases, V lost 4 bases, and 8 bases had no gene match. CDR3 length: 17 residues. CDR1 and CDR2 from the germline V gene are MGHRA and YSYEKL. CDR3 nucleotides: TGCGCCAGCAGCCGGGGAGGACGGGGGGCGAACACCGGGGAGCTGTTTTTT. Its protein product is CASSRGGRGANTGELFF.